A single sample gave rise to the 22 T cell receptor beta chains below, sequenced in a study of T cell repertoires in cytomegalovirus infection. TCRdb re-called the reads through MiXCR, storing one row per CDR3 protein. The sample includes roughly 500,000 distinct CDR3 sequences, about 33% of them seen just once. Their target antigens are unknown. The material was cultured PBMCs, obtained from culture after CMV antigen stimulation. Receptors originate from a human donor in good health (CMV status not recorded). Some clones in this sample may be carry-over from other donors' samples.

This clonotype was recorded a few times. The CDR3 nucleotides read TGTGCCAGCAGTTTTGGGGCAGGGGGCGGCTACACCTTC. This encodes CASSFGAGGGYTF. The V and J genes are TRBV6-5 and TRBJ1-2, with 8 bases that match TRBD1. V was pared by 4 bases and J by 8 bases, with 6 bases of the junction left unmatched. Germline V gene data show CDR1 as MNHEY and CDR2 as SVGAGI. This CDR3 contains 13 residues.

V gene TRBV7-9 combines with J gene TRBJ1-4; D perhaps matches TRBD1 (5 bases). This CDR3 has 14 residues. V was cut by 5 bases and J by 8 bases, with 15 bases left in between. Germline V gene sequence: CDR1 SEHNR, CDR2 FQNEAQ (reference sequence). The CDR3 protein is CASSTPGIREKLFF. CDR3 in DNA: TGTGCCAGCAGCACCCCAGGGATACGGGAAAAACTGTTTTTT.

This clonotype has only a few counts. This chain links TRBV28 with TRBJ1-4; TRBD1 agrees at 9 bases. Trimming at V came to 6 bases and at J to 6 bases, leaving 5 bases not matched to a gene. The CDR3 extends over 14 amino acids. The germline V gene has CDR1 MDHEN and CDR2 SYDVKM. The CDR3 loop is CASSHTGGDEKLFF. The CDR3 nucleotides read TGTGCCAGCAGCCATACAGGGGGCGATGAAAAACTGTTTTTT. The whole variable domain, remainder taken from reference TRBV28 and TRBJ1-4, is DVKVTQSSRYLVKRTGEKVFLECVQDMDHENMFWYRQDPGLGLRLIYFSYDVKMKEKGDIPEGYSVSREKKERFSLILESASTNQTSMYLCASSHTGGDEKLFFGSGTQLSVL.

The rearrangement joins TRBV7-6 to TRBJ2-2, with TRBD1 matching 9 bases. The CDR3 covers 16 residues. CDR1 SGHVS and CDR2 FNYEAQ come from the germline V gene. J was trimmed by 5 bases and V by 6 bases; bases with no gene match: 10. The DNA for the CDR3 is TGTGCCAGCAGACGAACCGGGACAGGGACGACCGGGGAGCTGTTTTTT. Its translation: CASRRTGTGTTGELFF.

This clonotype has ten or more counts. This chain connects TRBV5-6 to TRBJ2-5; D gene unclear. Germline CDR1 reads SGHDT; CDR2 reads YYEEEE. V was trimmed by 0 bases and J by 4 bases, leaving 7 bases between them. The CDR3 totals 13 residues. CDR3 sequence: CASSLASPETQYF. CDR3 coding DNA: TGTGCCAGCAGCTTGGCCAGCCCAGAGACCCAGTACTTC. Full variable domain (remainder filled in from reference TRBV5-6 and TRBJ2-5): DAGVTQSPTHLIKTRGQQVTLRCSPKSGHDTVSWYQQALGQGPQFIFQYYEEEERQRGNFPDRFSGHQFPNYSSELNVNALLLGDSALYLCASSLASPETQYFGPGTRLLVL.

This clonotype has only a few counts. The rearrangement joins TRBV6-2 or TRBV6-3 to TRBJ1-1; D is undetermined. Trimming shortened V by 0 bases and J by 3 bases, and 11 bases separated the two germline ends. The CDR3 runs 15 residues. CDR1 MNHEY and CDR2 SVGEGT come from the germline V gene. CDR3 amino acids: CASSYSLVGDTEAFF. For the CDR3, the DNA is TGTGCCAGCAGTTACTCGTTGGTCGGTGACACTGAAGCTTTCTTT.

The CDR3 protein is CASSHKDPVETQYF. CDR3 nucleotide sequence: TGTGCCAGCAGCCATAAGGATCCGGTAGAGACCCAGTACTTC. The chain couples TRBV4-2 to TRBJ2-5; D remains unclear. In germline, CDR1 is LGHNA, CDR2 YNFKEQ. This CDR3 has 14 amino acids. Trimming shortened V by 3 bases and J by 4 bases, and 12 bases separated the two germline ends.

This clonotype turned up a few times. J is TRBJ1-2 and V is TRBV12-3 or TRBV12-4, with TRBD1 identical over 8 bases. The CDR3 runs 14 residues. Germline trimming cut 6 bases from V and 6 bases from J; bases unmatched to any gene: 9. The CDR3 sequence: CASSPGQVGDGYTF. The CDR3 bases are TGTGCCAGCAGCCCGGGACAGGTTGGAGATGGCTACACCTTC.

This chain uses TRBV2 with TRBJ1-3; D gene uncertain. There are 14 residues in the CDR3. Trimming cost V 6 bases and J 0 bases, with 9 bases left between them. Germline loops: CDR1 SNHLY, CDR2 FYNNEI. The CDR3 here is CASRQQSSGNTIYF. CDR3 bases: TGTGCCAGCAGGCAACAGTCCTCTGGAAACACCATATATTTT.

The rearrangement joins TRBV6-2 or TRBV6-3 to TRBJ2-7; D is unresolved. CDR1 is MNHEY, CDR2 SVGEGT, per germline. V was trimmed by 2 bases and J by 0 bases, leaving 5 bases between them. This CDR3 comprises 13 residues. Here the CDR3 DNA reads TGTGCCAGCAGTTACCCAGGCTCCTACGAGCAGTACTTC. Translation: CASSYPGSYEQYF.

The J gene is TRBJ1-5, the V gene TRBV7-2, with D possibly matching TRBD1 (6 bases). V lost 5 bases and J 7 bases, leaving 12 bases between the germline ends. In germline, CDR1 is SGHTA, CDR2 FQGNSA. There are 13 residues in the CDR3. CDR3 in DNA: TGTGCCAGCAGCCCCCAGGGGAGGCAGCCCCAGCATTTT. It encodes CASSPQGRQPQHF.

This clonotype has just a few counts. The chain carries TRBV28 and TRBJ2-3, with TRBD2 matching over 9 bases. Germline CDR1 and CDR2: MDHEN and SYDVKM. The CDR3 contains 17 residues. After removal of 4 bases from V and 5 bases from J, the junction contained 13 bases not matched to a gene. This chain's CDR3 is CASSSGAGGPAGDTQYF. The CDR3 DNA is TGTGCCAGCAGTTCGGGGGCGGGAGGGCCCGCTGGAGATACGCAGTATTTT.

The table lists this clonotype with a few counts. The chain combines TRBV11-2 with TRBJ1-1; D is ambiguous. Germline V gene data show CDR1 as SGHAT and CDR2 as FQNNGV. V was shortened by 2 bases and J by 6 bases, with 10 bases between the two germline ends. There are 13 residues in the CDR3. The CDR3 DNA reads TGTGCCAGCAGCTTAAGAGTTAGGGCTGAAGCTTTCTTT. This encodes CASSLRVRAEAFF. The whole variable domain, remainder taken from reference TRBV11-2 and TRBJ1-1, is EAGVAQSPRYKIIEKRQSVAFWCNPISGHATLYWYQQILGQGPKLLIQFQNNGVVDDSQLPKDRFSAERLKGVDSTLKIQPAKLEDSAVYLCASSLRVRAEAFFGQGTRLTVV.

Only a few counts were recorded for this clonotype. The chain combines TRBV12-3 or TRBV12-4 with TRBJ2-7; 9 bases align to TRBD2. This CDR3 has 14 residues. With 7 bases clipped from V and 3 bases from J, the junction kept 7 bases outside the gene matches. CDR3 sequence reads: CASTPGGGDYEQYF. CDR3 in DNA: TGTGCCAGCACCCCGGGCGGGGGGGACTACGAGCAGTACTTC.

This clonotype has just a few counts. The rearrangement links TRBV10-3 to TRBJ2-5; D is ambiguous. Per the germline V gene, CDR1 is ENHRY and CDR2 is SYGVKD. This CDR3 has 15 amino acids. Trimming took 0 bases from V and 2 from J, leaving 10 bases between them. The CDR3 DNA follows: TGTGCCATCAGTGAGTCGACGGCGGCACAAGAGACCCAGTACTTC. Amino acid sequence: CAISESTAAQETQYF.

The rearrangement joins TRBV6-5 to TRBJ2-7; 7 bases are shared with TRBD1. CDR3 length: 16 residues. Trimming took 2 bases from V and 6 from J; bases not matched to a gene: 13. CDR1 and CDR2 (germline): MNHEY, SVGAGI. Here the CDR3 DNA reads TGTGCCAGCAGTTACGCAATACCGAACAGGGGTGGCGAGCAGTACGTC. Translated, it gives CASSYAIPNRGGEQYV.

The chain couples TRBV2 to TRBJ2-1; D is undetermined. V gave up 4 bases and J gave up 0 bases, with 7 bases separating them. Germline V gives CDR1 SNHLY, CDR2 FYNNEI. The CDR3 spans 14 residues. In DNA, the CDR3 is TGTGCCAGCAGTGGTGTCTTCTCCTACAATGAGCAGTTCTTC. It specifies CASSGVFSYNEQFF.

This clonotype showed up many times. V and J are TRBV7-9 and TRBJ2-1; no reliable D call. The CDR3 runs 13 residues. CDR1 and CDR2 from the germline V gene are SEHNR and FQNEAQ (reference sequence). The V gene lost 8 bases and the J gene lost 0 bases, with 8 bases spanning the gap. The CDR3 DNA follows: TGTGCCAGCCACTCCAGCTCCTACAATGAGCAGTTCTTC. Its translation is CASHSSSYNEQFF.

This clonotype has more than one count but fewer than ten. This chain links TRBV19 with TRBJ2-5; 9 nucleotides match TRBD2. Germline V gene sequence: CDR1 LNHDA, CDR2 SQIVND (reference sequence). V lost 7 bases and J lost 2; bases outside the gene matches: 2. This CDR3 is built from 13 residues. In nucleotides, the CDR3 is TGTGCCAGTAACAGCGGGAGGCAAGAGACCCAGTACTTC. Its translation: CASNSGRQETQYF. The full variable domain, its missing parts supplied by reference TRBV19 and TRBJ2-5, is DGGITQSPKYLFRKEGQNVTLSCEQNLNHDAMYWYRQDPGQGLRLIYYSQIVNDFQKGDIAEGYSVSREKKESFPLTVTSAQKNPTAFYLCASNSGRQETQYFGPGTRLLVL.

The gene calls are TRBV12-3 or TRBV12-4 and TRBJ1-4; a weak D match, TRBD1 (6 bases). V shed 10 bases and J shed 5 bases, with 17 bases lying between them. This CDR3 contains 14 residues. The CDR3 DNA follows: TGTGCCACCCGAAAGACAGGCGCCAATGAAAAACTGTTTTTT. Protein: CATRKTGANEKLFF.

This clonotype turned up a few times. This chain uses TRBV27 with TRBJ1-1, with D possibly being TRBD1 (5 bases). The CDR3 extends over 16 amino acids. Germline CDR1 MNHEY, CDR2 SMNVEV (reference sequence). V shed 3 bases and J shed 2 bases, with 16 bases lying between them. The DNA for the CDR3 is TGTGCCAGCAGTTTCACAACAGGCTTTAGAAACACTGAAGCTTTCTTT. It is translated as CASSFTTGFRNTEAFF.

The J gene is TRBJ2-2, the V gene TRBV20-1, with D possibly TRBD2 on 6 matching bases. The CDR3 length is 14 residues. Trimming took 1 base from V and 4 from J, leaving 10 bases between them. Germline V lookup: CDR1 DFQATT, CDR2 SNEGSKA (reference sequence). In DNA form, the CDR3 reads TGCAGTGCTAGAGTGGGAGCGGGCACCGGGGAGCTGTTTTTT. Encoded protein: CSARVGAGTGELFF.